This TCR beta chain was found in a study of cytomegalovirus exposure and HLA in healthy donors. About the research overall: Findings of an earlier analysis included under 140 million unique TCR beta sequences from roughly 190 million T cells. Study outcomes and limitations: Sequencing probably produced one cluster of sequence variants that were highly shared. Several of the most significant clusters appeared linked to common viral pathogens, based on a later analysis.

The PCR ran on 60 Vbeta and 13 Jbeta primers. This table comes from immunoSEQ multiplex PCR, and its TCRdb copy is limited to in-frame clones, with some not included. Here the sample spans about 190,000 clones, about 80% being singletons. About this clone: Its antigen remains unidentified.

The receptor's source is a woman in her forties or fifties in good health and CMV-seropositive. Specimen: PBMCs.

The CDR3 sequence: CASSLWTSGNTGELFF. CDR3 coding DNA: TGTGCCAGCTCTCTCTGGACTAGCGGGAACACCGGGGAGCTGTTTTTT. This chain links TRBV18 with TRBJ2-2; 10 bases agree with TRBD2. Trimming removed 6 bases from V and 1 base from J; junction bases left unmatched: 5. The CDR3 runs to 16 residues. The germline gives CDR1 KGHSH, CDR2 LQKENI.